This T cell receptor beta chain was sequenced in a study of Graves' ophthalmopathy and Graves' hyperthyroidism. Whole-study results and caveats: Most clonotypes expanded in thyroid above 0.001 frequency were present in blood too.

Germline V gives CDR1 SNHLY, CDR2 FYNNEI. V was cut by 6 bases and J by 8 bases, with 4 bases left in between. The CDR3 is 9 residues long. As for this clonotype: Its antigen is unidentified. A clone one base away is much larger, so this may be a read error.

CDR3 regions of TCR beta were amplified from RNA transcripts. First-round RT-PCR used HTBI primers; second-round multiplex PCR followed. TCRdb itself ran the multiplex PCR reads through MiXCR, one entry per CDR3 protein. The sample shows approximately 700,000 distinct CDR3 sequences, just over 40% of them seen only once. Active ophthalmopathy (CAS at least 3, NOSPECS at least 4), lasting under 3 months. If patients had other autoimmune diseases, uncontrolled infections, pregnancy or lactation, they were excluded. This TCR was recovered from an adult man with Graves' ophthalmopathy. The sample comprised peripheral blood. The chain links TRBV2 to TRBJ1-2; D is unclear. CDR3 residues: CASREGYTF. The DNA of the CDR3 is TGTGCCAGCAGGGAGGGCTACACCTTC. Full variable domain (outside the CDR3, taken from reference TRBV2 and TRBJ1-2): EPEVTQTPSHQVTQMGQEVILRCVPISNHLYFYWYRQILGQKVEFLVSFYNNEISEKSEIFDDQFSVERPDGSNFTLKIRSTKLEDSAMYFCASREGYTFGSGTRLTVV.